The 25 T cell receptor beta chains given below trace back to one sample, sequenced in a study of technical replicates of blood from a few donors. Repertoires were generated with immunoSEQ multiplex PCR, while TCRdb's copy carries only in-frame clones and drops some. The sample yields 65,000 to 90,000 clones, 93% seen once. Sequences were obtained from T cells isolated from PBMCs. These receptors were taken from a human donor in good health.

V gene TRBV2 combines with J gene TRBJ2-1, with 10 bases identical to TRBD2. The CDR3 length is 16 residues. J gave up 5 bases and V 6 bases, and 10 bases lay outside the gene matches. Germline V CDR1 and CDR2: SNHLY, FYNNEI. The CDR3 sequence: CASRTVRTSGNNEQFF. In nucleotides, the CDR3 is TGTGCCAGCAGAACCGTTCGGACTAGCGGAAACAATGAGCAGTTCTTC. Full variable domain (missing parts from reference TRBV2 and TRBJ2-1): EPEVTQTPSHQVTQMGQEVILRCVPISNHLYFYWYRQILGQKVEFLVSFYNNEISEKSEIFDDQFSVERPDGSNFTLKIRSTKLEDSAMYFCASRTVRTSGNNEQFFGPGTRLTVL.

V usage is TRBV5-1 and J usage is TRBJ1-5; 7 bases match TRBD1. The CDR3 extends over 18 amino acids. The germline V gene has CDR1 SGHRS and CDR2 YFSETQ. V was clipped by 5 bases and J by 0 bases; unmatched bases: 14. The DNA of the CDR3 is TGCGCCAGCAGTCCTGGAGGGGGCAGGTTTAATAGCAATCAGCCCCAGCATTTT. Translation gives CASSPGGGRFNSNQPQHF. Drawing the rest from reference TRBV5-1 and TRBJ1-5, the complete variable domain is KAGVTQTPRYLIKTRGQQVTLSCSPISGHRSVSWYQQTPGQGLQFLFEYFSETQRNKGNFPGRFSGRQFSNSRSEMNVSTLELGDSALYLCASSPGGGRFNSNQPQHFGDGTRLSIL.

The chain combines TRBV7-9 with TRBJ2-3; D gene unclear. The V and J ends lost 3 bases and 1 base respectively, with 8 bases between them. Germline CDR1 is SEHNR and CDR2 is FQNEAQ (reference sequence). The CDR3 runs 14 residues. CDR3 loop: CASSFGGGTDTQYF. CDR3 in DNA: TGTGCCAGCAGCTTCGGCGGAGGCACAGATACGCAGTATTTT. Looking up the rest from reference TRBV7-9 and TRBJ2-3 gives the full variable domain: DTGVSQNPRHKITKRGQNVTFRCDPISEHNRLYWYRQTLGQGPEFLTYFQNEAQLEKSRLLSDRFSAERPKGSFSTLEIQRTEQGDSAMYLCASSFGGGTDTQYFGPGTRLTVL.

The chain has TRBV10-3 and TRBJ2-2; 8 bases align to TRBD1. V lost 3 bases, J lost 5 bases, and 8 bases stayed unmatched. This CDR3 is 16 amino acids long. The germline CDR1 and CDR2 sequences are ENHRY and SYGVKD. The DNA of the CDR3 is TGTGCCATCAGTGACTTAGGCAGGGGGCGGACCGGGGAGCTGTTTTTT. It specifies CAISDLGRGRTGELFF.

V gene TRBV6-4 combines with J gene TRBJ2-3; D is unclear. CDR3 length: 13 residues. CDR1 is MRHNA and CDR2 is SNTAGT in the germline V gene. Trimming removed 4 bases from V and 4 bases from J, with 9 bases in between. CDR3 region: CASSGEIADTQYF. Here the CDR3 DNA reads TGTGCCAGCAGTGGCGAAATCGCAGATACGCAGTATTTT.

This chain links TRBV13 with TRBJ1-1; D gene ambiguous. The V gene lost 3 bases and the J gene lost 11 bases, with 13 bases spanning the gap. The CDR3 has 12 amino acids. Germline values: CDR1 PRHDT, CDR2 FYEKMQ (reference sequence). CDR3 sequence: CASSFTTLSAFF. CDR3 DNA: TGTGCCAGCAGCTTCACAACGCTTTCTGCTTTCTTT.

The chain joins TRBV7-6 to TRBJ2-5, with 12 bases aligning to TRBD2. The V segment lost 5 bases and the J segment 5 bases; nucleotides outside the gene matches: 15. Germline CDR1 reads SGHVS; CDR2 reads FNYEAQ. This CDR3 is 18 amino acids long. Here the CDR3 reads CASSLNIGLAGGGETQYF. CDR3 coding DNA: TGTGCCAGCAGCCTTAACATCGGGCTAGCGGGAGGGGGTGAGACCCAGTACTTC.

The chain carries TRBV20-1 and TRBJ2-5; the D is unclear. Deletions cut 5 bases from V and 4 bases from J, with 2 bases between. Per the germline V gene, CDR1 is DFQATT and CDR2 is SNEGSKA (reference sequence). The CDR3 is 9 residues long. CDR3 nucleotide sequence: TGCAGTGCTCTAGAGACCCAGTACTTC. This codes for CSALETQYF.

The CDR3 protein is CASRTSRGQGSNQPQHF. Here the CDR3 DNA reads TGTGCCAGCAGGACATCCCGTGGACAGGGAAGCAATCAGCCCCAGCATTTT. The rearrangement links TRBV2 to TRBJ1-5; 8 positions agree with TRBD1. The length of the CDR3 is 17 residues. Germline CDR1 is SNHLY and CDR2 is FYNNEI. After removal of 6 bases from V and 1 base from J, the junction contained 11 bases not matched to a gene. The entire variable domain, with the rest obtained from reference TRBV2 and TRBJ1-5, is as follows: EPEVTQTPSHQVTQMGQEVILRCVPISNHLYFYWYRQILGQKVEFLVSFYNNEISEKSEIFDDQFSVERPDGSNFTLKIRSTKLEDSAMYFCASRTSRGQGSNQPQHFGDGTRLSIL.

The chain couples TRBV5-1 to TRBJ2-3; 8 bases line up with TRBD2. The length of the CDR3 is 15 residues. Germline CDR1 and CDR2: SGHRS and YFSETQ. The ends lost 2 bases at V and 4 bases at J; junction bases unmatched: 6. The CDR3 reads CASSFGGGSPDTQYF. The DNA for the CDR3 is TGCGCCAGCAGCTTCGGCGGGGGGTCGCCAGATACGCAGTATTTT.

CDR3 bases: TGTGCCAGCAGTATTAGCGGGGAGCTGTTTTTT. It encodes CASSISGELFF. This chain joins TRBV6-5 and TRBJ2-2; D ambiguous. Germline lookup yields CDR1 MNHEY and CDR2 SVGAGI. The CDR3 runs to 11 residues. V shed 5 bases and J shed 7 bases, with 5 bases lying between them.

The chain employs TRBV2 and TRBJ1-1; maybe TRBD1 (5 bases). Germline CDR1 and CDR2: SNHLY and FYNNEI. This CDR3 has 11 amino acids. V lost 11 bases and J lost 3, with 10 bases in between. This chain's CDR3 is CASGVDTEAFF. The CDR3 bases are TGTGCCTCGGGGGTTGACACTGAAGCTTTCTTT.

The CDR3 reads CASSELVWRGYEQYF. CDR3 in DNA: TGTGCCAGCAGTGAATTAGTTTGGCGGGGCTACGAGCAGTACTTC. The genes are TRBV6-1 and TRBJ2-7; tentatively, D is TRBD2 (6 bases). Germline-derived CDR1 and CDR2 are MNHNS and SASEGT. This CDR3 contains 15 residues. The V end was cut by 2 bases, the J end by 3 bases, with 14 bases between.

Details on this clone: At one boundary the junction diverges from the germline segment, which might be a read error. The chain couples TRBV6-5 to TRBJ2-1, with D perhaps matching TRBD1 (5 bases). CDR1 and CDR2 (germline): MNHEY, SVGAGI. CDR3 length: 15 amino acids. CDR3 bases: TGTGCAAGCACCCTTTTAGGGGCCGCGATGGATGAGCAGTTCTTC. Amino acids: CASTLLGAAMDEQFF.

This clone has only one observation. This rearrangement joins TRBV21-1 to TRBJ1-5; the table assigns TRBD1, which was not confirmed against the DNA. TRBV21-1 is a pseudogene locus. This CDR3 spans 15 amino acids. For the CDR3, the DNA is TGTGCCAGCAGCAGAGGACAGGGTTGCAATCAGCCCCAGCATTTT. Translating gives CASSRGQGCNQPQHF.

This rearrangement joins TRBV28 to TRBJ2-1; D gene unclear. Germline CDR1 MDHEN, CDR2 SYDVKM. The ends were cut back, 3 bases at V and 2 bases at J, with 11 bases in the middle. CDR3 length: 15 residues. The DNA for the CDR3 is TGTGCCAGCAGTTTGCTAGGATCAACCTACAATGAGCAGTTCTTC. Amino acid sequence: CASSLLGSTYNEQFF.

CDR3 nucleotides: TGTGCCAGCTCACCATCCACAGGGGGAGATGCTGGAAACACCATATATTTT. This sequence encodes CASSPSTGGDAGNTIYF. This chain uses TRBV18 with TRBJ1-3, with 8 bases fitting TRBD1. CDR3 length equals 17 residues. Trimming at V came to 2 bases and at J to 2 bases, leaving 8 bases not matched to a gene. CDR1 is KGHSH, CDR2 LQKENI, per germline. Full variable domain (outside the CDR3, taken from reference TRBV18 and TRBJ1-3): NAGVMQNPRHLVRRRGQEARLRCSPMKGHSHVYWYRQLPEEGLKFMVYLQKENIIDESGMPKERFSAEFPKEGPSILRIQQVVRGDSAAYFCASSPSTGGDAGNTIYFGEGSWLTVV.

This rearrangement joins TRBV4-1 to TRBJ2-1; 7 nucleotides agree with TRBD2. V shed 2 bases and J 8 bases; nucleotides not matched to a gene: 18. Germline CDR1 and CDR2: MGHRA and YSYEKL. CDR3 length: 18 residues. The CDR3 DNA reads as TGCGCCAGCAGCCAACCCAAACTGGGTAGCGGGTTTACTGATGAGCAGTTCTTC. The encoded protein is CASSQPKLGSGFTDEQFF.

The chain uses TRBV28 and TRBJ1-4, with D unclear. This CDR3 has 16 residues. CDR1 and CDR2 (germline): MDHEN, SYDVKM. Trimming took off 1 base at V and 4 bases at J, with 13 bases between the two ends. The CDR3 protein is CASSLSGGSFNEKLFF. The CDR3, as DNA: TGTGCCAGCAGTTTATCCGGAGGGTCCTTTAATGAAAAACTGTTTTTT.

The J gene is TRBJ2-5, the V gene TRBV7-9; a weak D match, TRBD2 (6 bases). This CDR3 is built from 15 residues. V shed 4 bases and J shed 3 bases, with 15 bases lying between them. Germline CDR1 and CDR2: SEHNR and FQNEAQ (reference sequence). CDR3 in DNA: TGTGCCAGCAGCTCCCCGAATCGACTAGAAGAGACCCAGTACTTC. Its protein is CASSSPNRLEETQYF.

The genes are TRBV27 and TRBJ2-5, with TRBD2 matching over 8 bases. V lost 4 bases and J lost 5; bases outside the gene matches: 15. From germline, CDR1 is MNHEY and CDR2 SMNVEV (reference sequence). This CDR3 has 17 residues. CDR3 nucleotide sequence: TGTGCCAGCAGTTCGTACGGAGCGGGAGTCGGGAGGGAGACCCAGTACTTC. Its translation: CASSSYGAGVGRETQYF.

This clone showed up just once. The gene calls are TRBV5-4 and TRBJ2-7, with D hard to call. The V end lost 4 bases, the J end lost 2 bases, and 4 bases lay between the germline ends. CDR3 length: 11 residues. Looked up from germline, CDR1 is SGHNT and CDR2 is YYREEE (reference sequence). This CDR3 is CASSGAYEQYF. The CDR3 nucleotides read TGTGCCAGCAGCGGAGCCTACGAGCAGTACTTC.

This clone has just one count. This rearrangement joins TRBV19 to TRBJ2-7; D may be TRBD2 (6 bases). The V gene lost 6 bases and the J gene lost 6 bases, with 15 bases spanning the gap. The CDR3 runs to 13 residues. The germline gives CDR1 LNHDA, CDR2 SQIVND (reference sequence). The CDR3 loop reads CASRRGGGREQYF. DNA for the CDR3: TGTGCCAGTAGACGGGGAGGAGGGCGCGAGCAGTACTTC.

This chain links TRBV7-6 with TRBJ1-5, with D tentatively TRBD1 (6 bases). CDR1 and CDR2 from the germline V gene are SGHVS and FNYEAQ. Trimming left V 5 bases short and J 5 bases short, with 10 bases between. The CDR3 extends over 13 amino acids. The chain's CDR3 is CASSPRTDQPQHF. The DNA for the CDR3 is TGTGCCAGCAGCCCCCGGACAGATCAGCCCCAGCATTTT.

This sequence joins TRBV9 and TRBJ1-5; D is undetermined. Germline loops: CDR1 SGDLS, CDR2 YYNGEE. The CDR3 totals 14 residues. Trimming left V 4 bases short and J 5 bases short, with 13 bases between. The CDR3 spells CASSTSPTDQPQHF. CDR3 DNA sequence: TGTGCCAGCAGCACCTCCCCCACAGATCAGCCCCAGCATTTT.